This T cell receptor (beta chain) was documented in a study of blood T cells in healthy people across ages. Overall study results and limits: A greater number of naive CD4+ cells and higher diversity distinguished long-lived donors from aged donors. Bulk PBMC profiling left naive and antigen-experienced comparisons inconclusive.

This clonotype occurred a few times. Its antigen is not identified. The use of a sample-barcoded 5' primer and a J-beta primer mix characterized a second PCR of 7 to 11 cycles. From each sample, at least 3 million paired-end reads containing CDR3 were obtained. In TCRdb, the 5' RACE reads were re-called with MiXCR into one record per CDR3 protein. The table includes hundreds of thousands of distinct CDR3 sequences, over 45% detected once. Every donor contributed 8 to 10 milliliters of peripheral blood by blood draw. The clonotype originates from a woman between 55 and 75 years old in good health. The source material was blood.

This CDR3 is CSVGGTQGAGNIQYF. CDR3 bases: TGCAGCGTTGGGGGTACTCAGGGGGCGGGAAACATTCAGTACTTC. V gene TRBV29-1 combines with J gene TRBJ2-4; TRBD1 matches 8 bases. CDR3 length equals 15 residues. Germline assignment: CDR1 SQVTM and CDR2 ANQGSEA. Trimming at V came to 4 bases and at J to 6 bases, leaving 11 bases not matched to a gene. The complete variable domain, with remaining parts taken from reference TRBV29-1 and TRBJ2-4, reads SAVISQKPSRDICQRGTSLTIQCQVDSQVTMMFWYRQQPGQSLTLIATANQGSEATYESGFVIDKFPISRPNLTFSTLTVSNMSPEDSSIYLCSVGGTQGAGNIQYFGAGTRLSVL.